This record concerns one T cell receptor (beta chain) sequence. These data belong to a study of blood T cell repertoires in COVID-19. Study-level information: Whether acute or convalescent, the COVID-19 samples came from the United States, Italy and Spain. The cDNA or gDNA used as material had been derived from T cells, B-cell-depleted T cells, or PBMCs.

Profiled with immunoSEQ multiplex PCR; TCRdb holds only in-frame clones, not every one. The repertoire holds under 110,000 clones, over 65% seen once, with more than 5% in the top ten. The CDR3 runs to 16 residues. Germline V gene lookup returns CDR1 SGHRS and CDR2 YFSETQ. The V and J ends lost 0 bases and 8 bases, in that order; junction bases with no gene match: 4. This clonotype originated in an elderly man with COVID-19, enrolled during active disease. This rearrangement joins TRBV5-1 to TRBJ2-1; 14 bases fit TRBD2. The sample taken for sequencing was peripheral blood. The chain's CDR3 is CASSLGLAGGRDEQFF. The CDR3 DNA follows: TGCGCCAGCAGCTTGGGACTAGCGGGAGGGAGAGATGAGCAGTTCTTC.